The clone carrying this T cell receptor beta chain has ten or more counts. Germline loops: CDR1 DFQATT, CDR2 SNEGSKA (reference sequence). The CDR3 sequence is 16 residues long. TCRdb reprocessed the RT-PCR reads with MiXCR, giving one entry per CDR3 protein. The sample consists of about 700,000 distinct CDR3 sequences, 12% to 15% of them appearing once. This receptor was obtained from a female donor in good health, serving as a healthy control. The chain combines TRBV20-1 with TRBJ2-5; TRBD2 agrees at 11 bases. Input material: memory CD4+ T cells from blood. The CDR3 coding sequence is TGCAGCCCATACGAAAGTGGGACTAGCGGACAAGAGACCCAGTACTTC. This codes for CSPYESGTSGQETQYF.